This T cell receptor (beta chain) was sequenced in a study of spatial heterogeneity in lung cancer. Regarding this clonotype: Antigen unknown.

General study findings and limits: TCRs found ubiquitously expanded in tumor appeared in blood more at resection than at follow-up.

Single TCR cDNA molecules each had their own unique molecular identifier. Via MiXCR, TCRdb re-called the 5' RACE reads, giving one row per CDR3 protein. This table has about 17,000 distinct CDR3 sequences, about a fifth appearing once. Described time point: sample taken at primary tumor resection. Unsorted whole RNA samples from tumor, nontumor lung or frozen PBMC were sequenced. The donors, fewer than 95 patients with untreated early-stage non-small cell lung cancer, provided the samples. The sample in question was PBMCs, obtained at surgery. The TCR comes from a female donor with early-stage non-small cell lung cancer.

CDR3 DNA sequence: TGTGCCACCAGTGATTTGAGCAGGGACACAGATACGCAGTATTTT. It translates to CATSDLSRDTDTQYF. The V call is TRBV24-1, the J call TRBJ2-3, with a tentative D call TRBD1 (5 bases). The V end was cut by 0 bases, the J end by 2 bases, with 8 bases between. The CDR3 has 15 amino acids. From germline, CDR1 is KGHDR and CDR2 SFDVKD.